This T cell receptor beta chain was documented in a study of T cells in Graves' hyperthyroidism and ophthalmopathy. What was amplified from RNA transcripts were TCR beta CDR3 regions. Initially, a first-round RT-PCR of the TCR CDR3 employed the HTBI primer set. TCRdb reprocessed the multiplex PCR reads via MiXCR and lists one record per CDR3 protein. The sample holds 360,000 or so distinct CDR3 sequences; around 18% are singletons and the top ten take roughly 16%. Thyroid ultrasound, orbital computed tomography, clinical symptoms, and serum thyroxine and TRAb underpinned diagnoses. Fresh 10 ml peripheral blood yielded PBMCs. Notes on the study in general: It was a median around 6 months before onset that the model predicted ophthalmopathy. Classification by a 13 V-J model distinguished ophthalmopathy from stable hyperthyroidism.

V was trimmed by 7 bases and J by 3 bases, leaving 16 bases between them. Germline CDR1 reads LNHDA; CDR2 reads SQIVND (reference sequence). This CDR3 comprises 15 residues. Regarding this clonotype: No antigen is known for it.

This TCR was recovered from a woman aged 40-49 years with Graves' ophthalmopathy. The specimen was blood. The rearrangement uses TRBV19 and TRBJ1-5; a possible D gene is TRBD1 (5 bases). CDR3 nucleotides: TGTGCCAGTACCCCCGGGGCAGTGCACAATCAGCCCCAGCATTTT. This sequence encodes CASTPGAVHNQPQHF.